This T cell receptor beta chain was captured by sequencing in a study of radiation and T cells in renal cell carcinoma. This CDR3 contains 15 residues. Deletions cut 0 bases from V and 0 bases from J, with 6 bases between. CDR1 and CDR2 from the germline V gene are MNHEY and SVGAGI. TCRdb's copy holds only in-frame clones and misses some; the assay was immunoSEQ multiplex PCR. The data show about 43,000 clones, roughly 80% seen once. Indicated time point: blood 4 weeks post-SBRT, at nephrectomy. Treatment here: 15 Gy SBRT to primary tumor, nephrectomy 4 weeks later. Material: blood, obtained from a patient whose treatment included radiotherapy and nephrectomy. This chain connects TRBV6-5 to TRBJ2-1, with D hard to call. The TCR comes from a woman aged 70-85 years with renal cell carcinoma. CDR3 loop: CASSYSGDSYNEQFF. The CDR3 DNA follows: TGTGCCAGCAGTTACTCCGGAGACTCCTACAATGAGCAGTTCTTC.